This T cell receptor (beta chain) appears in the sequencing data of a study of cytotoxic CD8 clonotypes in ibrutinib-treated CLL. Study at large: Response was recorded as partial in roughly 24 patients and complete in 2; at median around 70 months, 14 remained remitted and approximately twelve had progressed. The study's findings and limits: Rare overall, public clonotypes shrank or held steady under therapy.

The germline gives CDR1 SGHRS, CDR2 YFSETQ. The CDR3 has 16 residues. Trimming took 0 bases from V and 2 from J, leaving 14 bases between them. Method: immunoSEQ multiplex PCR; TCRdb's copy keeps in-frame clones and lacks some. The sample yields some 300,000 clones, about 80% seen once. About 2.2 micrograms of genomic DNA, which was extracted from cryopreserved PBMCs, served as the material used for the TCR beta libraries. About this clone itself: Its antigen is currently unknown.

The chain combines TRBV5-1 with TRBJ1-2; no firm D call. Sequences were derived from PBMCs, sampled before ibrutinib treatment. This clonotype was obtained from a human donor with chronic lymphocytic leukemia. CDR3 sequence: CASSLEYAVKNYGYTF. DNA of the CDR3: TGCGCCAGCAGCTTGGAGTATGCAGTGAAAAACTATGGCTACACCTTC. Using reference TRBV5-1 and TRBJ1-2 for the parts outside the CDR3, the full variable domain is KAGVTQTPRYLIKTRGQQVTLSCSPISGHRSVSWYQQTPGQGLQFLFEYFSETQRNKGNFPGRFSGRQFSNSRSEMNVSTLELGDSALYLCASSLEYAVKNYGYTFGSGTRLTVV.